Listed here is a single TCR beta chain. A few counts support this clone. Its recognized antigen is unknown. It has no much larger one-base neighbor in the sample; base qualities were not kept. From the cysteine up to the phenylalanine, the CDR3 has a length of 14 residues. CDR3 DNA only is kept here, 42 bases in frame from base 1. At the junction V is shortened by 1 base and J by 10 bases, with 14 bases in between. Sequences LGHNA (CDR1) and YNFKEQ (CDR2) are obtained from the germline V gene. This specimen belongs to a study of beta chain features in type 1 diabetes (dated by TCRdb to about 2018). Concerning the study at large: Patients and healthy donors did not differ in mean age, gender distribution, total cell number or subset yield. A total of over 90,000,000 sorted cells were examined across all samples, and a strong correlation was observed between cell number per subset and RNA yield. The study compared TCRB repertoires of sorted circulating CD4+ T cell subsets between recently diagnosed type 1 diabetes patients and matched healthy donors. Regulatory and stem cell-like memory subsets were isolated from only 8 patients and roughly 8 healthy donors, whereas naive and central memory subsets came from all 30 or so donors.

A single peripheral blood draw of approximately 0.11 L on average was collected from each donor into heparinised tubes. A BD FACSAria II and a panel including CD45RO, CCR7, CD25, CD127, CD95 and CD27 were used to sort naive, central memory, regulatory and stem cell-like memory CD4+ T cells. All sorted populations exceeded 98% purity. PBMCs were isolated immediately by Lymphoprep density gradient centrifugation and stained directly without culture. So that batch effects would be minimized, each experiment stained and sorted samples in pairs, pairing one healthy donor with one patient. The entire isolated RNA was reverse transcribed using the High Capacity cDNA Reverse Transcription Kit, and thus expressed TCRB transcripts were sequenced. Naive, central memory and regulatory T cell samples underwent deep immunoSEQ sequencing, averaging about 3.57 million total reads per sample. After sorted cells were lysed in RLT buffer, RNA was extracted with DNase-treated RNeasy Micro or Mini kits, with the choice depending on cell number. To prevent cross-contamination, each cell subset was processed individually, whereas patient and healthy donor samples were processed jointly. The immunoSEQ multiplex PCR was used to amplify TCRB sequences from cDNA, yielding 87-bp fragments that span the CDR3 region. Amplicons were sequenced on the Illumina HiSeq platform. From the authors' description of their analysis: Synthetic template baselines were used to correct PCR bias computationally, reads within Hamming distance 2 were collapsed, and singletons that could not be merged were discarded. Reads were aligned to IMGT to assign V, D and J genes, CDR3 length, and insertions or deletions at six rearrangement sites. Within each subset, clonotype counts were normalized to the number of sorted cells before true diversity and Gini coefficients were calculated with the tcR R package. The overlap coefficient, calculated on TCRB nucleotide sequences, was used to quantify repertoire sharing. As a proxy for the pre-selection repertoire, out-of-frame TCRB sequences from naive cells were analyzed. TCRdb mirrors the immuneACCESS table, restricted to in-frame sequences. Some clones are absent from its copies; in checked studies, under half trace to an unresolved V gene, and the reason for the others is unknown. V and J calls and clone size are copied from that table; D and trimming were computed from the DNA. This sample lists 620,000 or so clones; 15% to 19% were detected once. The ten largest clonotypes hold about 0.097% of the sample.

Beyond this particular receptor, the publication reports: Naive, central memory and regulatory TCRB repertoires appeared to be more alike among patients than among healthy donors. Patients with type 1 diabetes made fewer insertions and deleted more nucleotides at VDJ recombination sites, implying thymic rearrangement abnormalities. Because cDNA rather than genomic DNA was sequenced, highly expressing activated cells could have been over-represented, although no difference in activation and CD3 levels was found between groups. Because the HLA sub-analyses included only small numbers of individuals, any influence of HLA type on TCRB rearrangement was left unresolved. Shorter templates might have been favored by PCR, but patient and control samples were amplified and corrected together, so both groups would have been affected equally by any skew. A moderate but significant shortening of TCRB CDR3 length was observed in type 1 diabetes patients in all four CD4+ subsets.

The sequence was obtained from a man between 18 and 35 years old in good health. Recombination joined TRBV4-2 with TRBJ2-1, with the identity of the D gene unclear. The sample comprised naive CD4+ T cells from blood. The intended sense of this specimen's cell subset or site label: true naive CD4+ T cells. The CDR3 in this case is CASSQVAPVLEQFF. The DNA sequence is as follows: TGTGCCAGCAGCCAAGTAGCCCCCGTATTAGAGCAGTTCTTC.